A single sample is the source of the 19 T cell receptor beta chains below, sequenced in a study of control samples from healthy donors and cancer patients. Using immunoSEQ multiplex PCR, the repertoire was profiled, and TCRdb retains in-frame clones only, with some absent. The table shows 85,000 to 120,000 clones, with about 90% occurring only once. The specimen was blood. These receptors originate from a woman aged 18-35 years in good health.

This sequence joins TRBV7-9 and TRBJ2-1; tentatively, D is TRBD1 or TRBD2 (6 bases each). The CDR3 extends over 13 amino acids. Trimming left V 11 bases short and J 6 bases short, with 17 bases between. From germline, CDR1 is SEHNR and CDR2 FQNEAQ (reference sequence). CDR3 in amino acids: CAGGGPFINEQFF. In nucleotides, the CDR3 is TGTGCCGGTGGGGGGCCATTTATCAATGAGCAGTTCTTC.

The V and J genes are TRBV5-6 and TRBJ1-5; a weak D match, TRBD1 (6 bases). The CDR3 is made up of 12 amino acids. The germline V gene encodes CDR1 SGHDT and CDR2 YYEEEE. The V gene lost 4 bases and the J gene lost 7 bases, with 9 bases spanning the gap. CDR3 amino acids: CASSGGYQPQHF. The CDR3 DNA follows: TGTGCCAGCAGCGGGGGCTACCAGCCCCAGCATTTT.

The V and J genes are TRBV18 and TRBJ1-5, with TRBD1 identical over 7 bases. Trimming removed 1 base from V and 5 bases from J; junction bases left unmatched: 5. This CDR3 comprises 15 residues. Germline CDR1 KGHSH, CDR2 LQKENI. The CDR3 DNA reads TGTGCCAGCTCACCACTTCCAGGGGGTGATCAGCCCCAGCATTTT. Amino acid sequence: CASSPLPGGDQPQHF.

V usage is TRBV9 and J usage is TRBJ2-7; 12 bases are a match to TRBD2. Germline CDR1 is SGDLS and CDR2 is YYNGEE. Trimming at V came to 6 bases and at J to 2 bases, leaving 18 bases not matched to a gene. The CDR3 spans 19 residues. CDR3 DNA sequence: TGTGCCAGCACCCCCCCCCGCACTAGCGGGGGGTTCTCGACCTACGAGCAGTACTTC. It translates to CASTPPRTSGGFSTYEQYF.

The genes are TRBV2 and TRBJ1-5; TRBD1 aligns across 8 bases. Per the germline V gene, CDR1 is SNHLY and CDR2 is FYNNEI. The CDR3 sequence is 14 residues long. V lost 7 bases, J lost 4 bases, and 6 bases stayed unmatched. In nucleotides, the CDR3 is TGTGCCAGCACGGGACAGGTCCAAAATCAGCCCCAGCATTTT. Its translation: CASTGQVQNQPQHF. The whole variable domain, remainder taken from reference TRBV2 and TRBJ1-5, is EPEVTQTPSHQVTQMGQEVILRCVPISNHLYFYWYRQILGQKVEFLVSFYNNEISEKSEIFDDQFSVERPDGSNFTLKIRSTKLEDSAMYFCASTGQVQNQPQHFGDGTRLSIL.

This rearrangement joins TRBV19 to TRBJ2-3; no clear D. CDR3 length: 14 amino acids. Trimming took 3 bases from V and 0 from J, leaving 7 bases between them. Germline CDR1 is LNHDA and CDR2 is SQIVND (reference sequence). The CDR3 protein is CASSIAASTDTQYF. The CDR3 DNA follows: TGTGCCAGTAGTATCGCAGCTAGCACAGATACGCAGTATTTT.

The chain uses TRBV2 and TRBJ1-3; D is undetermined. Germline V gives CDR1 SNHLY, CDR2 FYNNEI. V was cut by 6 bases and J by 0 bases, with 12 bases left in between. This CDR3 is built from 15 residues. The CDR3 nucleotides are TGTGCCAGCAGAGAACAGTCCTTCTCTGGAAACACCATATATTTT. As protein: CASREQSFSGNTIYF.

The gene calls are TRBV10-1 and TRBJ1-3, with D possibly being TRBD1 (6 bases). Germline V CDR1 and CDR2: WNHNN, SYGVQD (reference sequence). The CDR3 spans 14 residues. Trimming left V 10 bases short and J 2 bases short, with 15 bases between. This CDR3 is CATSQGSAGNTIYF. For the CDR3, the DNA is TGCGCCACGAGTCAGGGGTCTGCTGGAAACACCATATATTTT.

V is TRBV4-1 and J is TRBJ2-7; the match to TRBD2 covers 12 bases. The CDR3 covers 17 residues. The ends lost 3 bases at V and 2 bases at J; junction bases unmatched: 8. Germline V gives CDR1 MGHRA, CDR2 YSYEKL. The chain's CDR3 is CASSHSGLAGTPYEQYF. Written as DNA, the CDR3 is TGCGCCAGCAGCCATTCCGGACTAGCGGGGACCCCCTACGAGCAGTACTTC.

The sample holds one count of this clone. CDR3 sequence: CASGWTSGNNEQFF. The CDR3 DNA reads as TGTGCCAGTGGTTGGACTAGCGGGAACAATGAGCAGTTCTTC. V and J are TRBV19 and TRBJ2-1, with 12 bases fitting TRBD2. In germline, CDR1 is LNHDA, CDR2 SQIVND (reference sequence). The CDR3 runs 14 residues. With 8 bases clipped from V and 5 bases from J, the junction kept 4 bases outside the gene matches.

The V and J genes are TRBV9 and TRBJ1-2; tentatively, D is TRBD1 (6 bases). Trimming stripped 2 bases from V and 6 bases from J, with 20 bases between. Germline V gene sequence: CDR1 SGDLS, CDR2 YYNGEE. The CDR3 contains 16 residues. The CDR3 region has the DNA TGTGCCAGCAGCGTCCTCGGCGCACAGGGTTCGAATGGCTACACCTTC. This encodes CASSVLGAQGSNGYTF.

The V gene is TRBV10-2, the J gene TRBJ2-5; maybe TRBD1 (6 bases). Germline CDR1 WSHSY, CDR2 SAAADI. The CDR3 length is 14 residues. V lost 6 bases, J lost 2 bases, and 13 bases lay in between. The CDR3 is CASRSVGGQETQYF. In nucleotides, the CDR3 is TGCGCCAGCAGATCCGTAGGGGGACAAGAGACCCAGTACTTC.

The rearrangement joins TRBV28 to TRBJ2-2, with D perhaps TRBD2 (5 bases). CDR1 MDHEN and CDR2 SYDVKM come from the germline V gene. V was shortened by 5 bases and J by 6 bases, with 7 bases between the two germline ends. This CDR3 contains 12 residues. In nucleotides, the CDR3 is TGTGCCAGCAGTAAGGAGGCCGGGGAGCTGTTTTTT. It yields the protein CASSKEAGELFF.

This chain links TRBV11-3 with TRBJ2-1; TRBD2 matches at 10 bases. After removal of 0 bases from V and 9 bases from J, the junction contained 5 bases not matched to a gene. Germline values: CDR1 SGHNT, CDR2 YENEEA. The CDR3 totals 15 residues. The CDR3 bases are TGTGCCAGCAGCTTAGATCCAGCGGGAGGGGGTGAGCAGTTCTTC. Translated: CASSLDPAGGGEQFF.

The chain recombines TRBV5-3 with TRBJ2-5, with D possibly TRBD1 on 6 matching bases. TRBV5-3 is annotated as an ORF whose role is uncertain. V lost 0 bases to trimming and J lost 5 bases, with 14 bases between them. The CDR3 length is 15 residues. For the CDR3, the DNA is TGTGCCAGAAGCTTGGAATCTGGGGGCGGCGAGACCCAGTACTTC. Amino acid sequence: CARSLESGGGETQYF.

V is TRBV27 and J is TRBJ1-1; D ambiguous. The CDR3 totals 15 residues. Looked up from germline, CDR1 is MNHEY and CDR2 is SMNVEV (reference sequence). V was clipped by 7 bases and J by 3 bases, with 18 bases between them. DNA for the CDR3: TGTGCCAGCATTCAAAAAGGGATTGGATACACTGAAGCTTTCTTT. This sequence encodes CASIQKGIGYTEAFF.

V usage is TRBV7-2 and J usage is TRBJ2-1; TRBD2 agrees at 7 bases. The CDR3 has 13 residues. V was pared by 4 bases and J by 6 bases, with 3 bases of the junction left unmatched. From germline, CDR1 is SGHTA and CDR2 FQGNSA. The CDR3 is CASSSSSGNEQFF. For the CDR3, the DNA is TGTGCCAGCAGCTCTTCTAGCGGCAATGAGCAGTTCTTC.

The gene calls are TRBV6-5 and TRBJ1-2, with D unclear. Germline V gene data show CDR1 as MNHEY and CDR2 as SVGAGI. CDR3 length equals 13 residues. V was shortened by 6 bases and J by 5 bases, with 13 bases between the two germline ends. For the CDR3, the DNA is TGTGCCAGCAGGGCCCCGAAGGGTTATGGCTACACCTTC. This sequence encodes CASRAPKGYGYTF.

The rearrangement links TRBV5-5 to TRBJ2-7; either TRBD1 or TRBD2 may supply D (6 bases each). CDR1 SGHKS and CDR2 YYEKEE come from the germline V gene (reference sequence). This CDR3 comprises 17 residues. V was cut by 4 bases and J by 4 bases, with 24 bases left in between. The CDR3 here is CASSPYLMGGVGYEQYF. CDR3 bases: TGTGCCAGCAGCCCCTACCTGATGGGGGGCGTCGGATACGAGCAGTACTTC. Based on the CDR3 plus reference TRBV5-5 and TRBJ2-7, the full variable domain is DAGVTQSPTHLIKTRGQQVTLRCSPISGHKSVSWYQQVLGQGPQFIFQYYEKEERGRGNFPDRFSARQFPNYSSELNVNALLLGDSALYLCASSPYLMGGVGYEQYFGPGTRLTVT.